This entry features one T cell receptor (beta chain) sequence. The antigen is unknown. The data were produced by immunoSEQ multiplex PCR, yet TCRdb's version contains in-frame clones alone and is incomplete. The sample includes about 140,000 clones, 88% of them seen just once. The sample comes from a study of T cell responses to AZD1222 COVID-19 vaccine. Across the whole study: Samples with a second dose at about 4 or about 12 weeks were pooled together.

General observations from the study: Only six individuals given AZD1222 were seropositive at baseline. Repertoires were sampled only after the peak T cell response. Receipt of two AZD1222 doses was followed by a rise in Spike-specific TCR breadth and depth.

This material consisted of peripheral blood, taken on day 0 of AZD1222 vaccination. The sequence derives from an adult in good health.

The CDR3: CASSQQGLAKNIQYF. CDR3 in DNA: TGTGCCAGCAGCCAACAGGGGCTAGCCAAAAACATTCAGTACTTC. The chain employs TRBV3-1 (or the pseudogene TRBV3-2) and TRBJ2-4; D perhaps matches TRBD1 (6 bases). V lost 2 bases, J lost 0 bases, and 8 bases lay in between. Germline CDR1 LGHDT, CDR2 YNNKEL (reference sequence). This CDR3 contains 15 residues.